These 16 T cell receptor beta chains were sequenced from one sample in a study of sequential checkpoint blockade in melanoma. Sequenced by immunoSEQ multiplex PCR; TCRdb stores in-frame clones only, minus some. The table lists under 20,000 clones, roughly 73% of them singletons. Stated treatment: randomized to nivolumab then ipilimumab (arm A) or the reverse (arm B). The source material was tumor tissue (inferred from file names), sampled from a patient given nivolumab and ipilimumab in sequence. These receptors were taken from a human donor with melanoma.

The V gene is TRBV10-2, the J gene TRBJ1-2; the D gene is possibly TRBD1 (5 bases). Trimming pared 8 bases from V and 14 bases from J, leaving 21 bases between. Germline V gene sequence: CDR1 WSHSY, CDR2 SAAADI. The CDR3 runs 12 residues. The CDR3 region is CASSLRDLPVTF. CDR3 nucleotides: TGCGCCAGCTCCCTAAGGGACCTCCCCGTAACCTTC.

The rearrangement uses TRBV28 and TRBJ2-7; D unclear. There are 13 residues in the CDR3. Trimming left V 6 bases short and J 1 base short, with 10 bases between. Germline lookup yields CDR1 MDHEN and CDR2 SYDVKM. The CDR3 DNA reads as TGTGCCAGCAGCCAACAAGTTTCCTACGAGCAGTACTTC. Its protein is CASSQQVSYEQYF.

The genes are TRBV11-3 and TRBJ1-4, with unresolved D. Trimming took off 5 bases at V and 8 bases at J, with 18 bases between the two ends. CDR3 length equals 15 residues. The germline gives CDR1 SGHNT, CDR2 YENEEA. The CDR3 nucleotides are TGTGCCAGCAGCGTTTACAACAACCGGTGGGAAAAACTGTTTTTT. Its translation is CASSVYNNRWEKLFF.

The V call is TRBV4-1, the J call TRBJ2-7, with D possibly TRBD2 on 5 matching bases. Germline CDR1 is MGHRA and CDR2 is YSYEKL. V shed 1 base and J shed 11 bases, with 15 bases lying between them. The CDR3 runs 13 residues. The CDR3 region is CASSQAVALREYF. CDR3 coding DNA: TGCGCCAGCAGCCAAGCTGTGGCCTTGAGGGAGTACTTC.

The V and J genes are TRBV15 and TRBJ2-3; 11 bases fit TRBD1. The CDR3 is 16 residues long. Germline V gene sequence: CDR1 LNHNV, CDR2 YYDKDF (reference sequence). V lost 3 bases, J lost 7 bases, and 9 bases stayed unmatched. CDR3 loop: CATSSNPGQGGYTQYF. The CDR3, as DNA: TGTGCCACCAGCAGCAACCCGGGACAGGGGGGTTATACGCAGTATTTT.

The chain has TRBV29-1 and TRBJ1-1, with D perhaps TRBD1 (5 bases). V gave up 4 bases and J gave up 5 bases, with 17 bases separating them. The CDR3 extends over 14 amino acids. The germline CDR1 and CDR2 sequences are SQVTM and ANQGSEA. For the CDR3, the DNA is TGCAGCGTTGGAAAAGGGCCCGGGGGTACTGAAGCTTTCTTT. Protein: CSVGKGPGGTEAFF.

The gene calls are TRBV9 and TRBJ1-4; 7 bases are shared with TRBD1. CDR1 is SGDLS, CDR2 YYNGEE, per germline. Trimming took 1 base from V and 5 from J; bases not matched to a gene: 2. There are 14 residues in the CDR3. In DNA form, the CDR3 reads TGTGCCAGCAGCGTACAGGGGGGGAATGAAAAACTGTTTTTT. Amino acids: CASSVQGGNEKLFF.

V is TRBV9 and J is TRBJ2-5; the D gene is possibly TRBD2 (5 bases). Germline-derived CDR1 and CDR2 are SGDLS and YYNGEE. The CDR3 has 16 amino acids. Trimming pared 4 bases from V and 0 bases from J, leaving 16 bases between. In DNA form, the CDR3 reads TGTGCCAGCAGCCCCCGAGGGAGAGTCGACCAAGAGACCCAGTACTTC. It translates to CASSPRGRVDQETQYF.

This sequence joins TRBV2 and TRBJ1-4, with D tentatively TRBD1 (5 bases). The CDR3 totals 15 residues. The germline V gene encodes CDR1 SNHLY and CDR2 FYNNEI. The V end lost 3 bases, the J end lost 7 bases, and 15 bases lay between the germline ends. As DNA, the CDR3 is TGTGCCAGCAGTGAGTTAACCGGGAGGGGTGAAAAACTGTTTTTT. Its protein is CASSELTGRGEKLFF. The complete variable domain, with remaining parts taken from reference TRBV2 and TRBJ1-4, reads EPEVTQTPSHQVTQMGQEVILRCVPISNHLYFYWYRQILGQKVEFLVSFYNNEISEKSEIFDDQFSVERPDGSNFTLKIRSTKLEDSAMYFCASSELTGRGEKLFFGSGTQLSVL.

The rearrangement joins TRBV28 to TRBJ1-1; a possible D gene is TRBD1 (5 bases). The V gene lost 6 bases and the J gene lost 4 bases, with 12 bases spanning the gap. There are 13 residues in the CDR3. The germline V gene encodes CDR1 MDHEN and CDR2 SYDVKM. This CDR3 reads CASRRGVSTEAFF. CDR3 DNA sequence: TGTGCCAGCAGGAGGGGTGTTAGCACTGAAGCTTTCTTT.

The table lists this clone with a few counts. This chain links TRBV30 with TRBJ1-6; TRBD1 matches at 10 bases. The CDR3 extends over 14 amino acids. The junction had 4 bases not matched to a gene; V was cut back by 1 base and J by 10 bases. The germline gives CDR1 GTSNPN, CDR2 SVGIG (reference sequence). The CDR3 reads CAWSGDRGGSPLHF. CDR3 DNA: TGTGCCTGGAGTGGGGACAGGGGTGGATCACCCCTCCACTTT.

Concerning this clone: The junction shows a germline mismatch at one end, possibly a read error. J is TRBJ2-1 and V is TRBV13; unclear D gene. Looked up from germline, CDR1 is PRHDT and CDR2 is FYEKMQ (reference sequence). This CDR3 region has 14 residues. CDR3 sequence reads: CASSVGGSYNEQFF. CDR3 nucleotide sequence: TGTGCCAGCAGCGTAGGTGGGTCTTACAATGAGCAGTTCTTC. The full variable domain, completed using reference TRBV13 and TRBJ2-1, is AAGVIQSPRHLIKEKRETATLKCYPIPRHDTVYWYQQGPGQDPQFLISFYEKMQSDKGSIPDRFSAQQFSDYHSELNMSSLELGDSALYFCASSVGGSYNEQFFGPGTRLTVL.

V is TRBV11-3 and J is TRBJ2-3; 14 positions match TRBD2. Germline CDR1 SGHNT, CDR2 YENEEA. J lost 3 bases, V lost 4 bases, and 6 bases had no gene match. The CDR3 consists of 17 residues. This chain's CDR3 is CASSSGLAGVGTDTQYF. The CDR3, as DNA: TGTGCCAGCAGCTCGGGACTAGCGGGAGTCGGGACAGATACGCAGTATTTT. Full variable domain (remainder filled in from reference TRBV11-3 and TRBJ2-3): EAGVVQSPRYKIIEKKQPVAFWCNPISGHNTLYWYLQNLGQGPELLIRYENEEAVDDSQLPKDRFSAERLKGVDSTLKIQPAELGDSAVYLCASSSGLAGVGTDTQYFGPGTRLTVL.

This clone was detected once. This chain uses TRBV7-6 with TRBJ2-3; D is undetermined. The CDR3 contains 15 residues. V lost 3 bases, J lost 0 bases, and 10 bases lay in between. Germline loops: CDR1 SGHVS, CDR2 FNYEAQ. CDR3 in DNA: TGTGCCAGCAGCTTGAGTCACTTAAGCACAGATACGCAGTATTTT. This sequence encodes CASSLSHLSTDTQYF.

The chain carries TRBV18 and TRBJ2-3; TRBD1 aligns across 10 bases. Looked up from germline, CDR1 is KGHSH and CDR2 is LQKENI. V shed 6 bases, J shed 9 bases, and the junction held 9 bases outside the gene matches. The CDR3 extends over 14 amino acids. The CDR3 loop is CASSPEMDRGTQYF. The CDR3 nucleotides read TGTGCCAGCTCGCCTGAAATGGACAGGGGGACGCAGTATTTT.

This clone has just a few counts. J is TRBJ2-1 and V is TRBV11-3; TRBD1 is a possible D gene (7 bases). V dropped 3 bases and J dropped 3 bases, with 15 bases sitting between them. The CDR3 runs 16 residues. Germline values: CDR1 SGHNT, CDR2 YENEEA. CDR3 sequence: CASSLRSGGGYNEQFF. In nucleotides, the CDR3 is TGTGCCAGCAGCTTGAGGTCAGGGGGAGGCTACAATGAGCAGTTCTTC.